This T cell receptor beta chain was documented in a study of PD-1 blockade in mismatch repair-deficient tumors. On the study more broadly: All were previously treated, progressing patients with about 12 mismatch repair-deficient cancer types. Study-wide results and limits: Tumor-resident clones, often absent from pretreatment blood, expanded after pembrolizumab and then contracted.

This table comes from immunoSEQ multiplex PCR, and its TCRdb copy is limited to in-frame clones, with some not included. Here the sample spans around 120,000 clones, about 85% being singletons. This clone occurred once. Antigen unknown. This material consisted of peripheral blood, taken 44 weeks after starting pembrolizumab. The clonotype comes from an adult with mismatch repair-deficient cancer.

The CDR3, as DNA: TGCGCCAGCAGCTTGGACAGATACGAGCAGTACTTC. It is translated as CASSLDRYEQYF. This rearrangement joins TRBV5-1 to TRBJ2-7; no clear D gene. CDR3 size: 12 residues. V was trimmed by 0 bases and J by 4 bases, leaving 5 bases between them. Germline values: CDR1 SGHRS, CDR2 YFSETQ.